Presented here are 11 T cell receptor beta chains from one specimen sequenced in a study of T cells in localized non-small cell lung cancer. Sequencing used immunoSEQ multiplex PCR; TCRdb keeps in-frame clones, though not all of them. The table lists about 24,000 clones, less than 90% of them singletons. The sample in question was peripheral blood, obtained before any cancer treatment. The receptor source for this set is a male donor at least 60 years old with stage I squamous cell lung carcinoma.

The chain uses TRBV30 and TRBJ1-2, with a weak D call TRBD1 (6 bases). This CDR3 is built from 15 residues. Germline CDR1 is GTSNPN and CDR2 is SVGIG (reference sequence). The ends were cut back, 3 bases at V and 0 bases at J, with 14 bases in the middle. The CDR3 loop is CAWSDAGAANYGYTF. CDR3 DNA sequence: TGTGCCTGGAGCGACGCAGGGGCAGCTAACTATGGCTACACCTTC. The full variable domain, its missing parts supplied by reference TRBV30 and TRBJ1-2, is SQTIHQWPATLVQPVGSPLSLECTVEGTSNPNLYWYRQAAGRGLQLLFYSVGIGQISSEVPQNLSASRPQDRQFILSSKKLLLSDSGFYLCAWSDAGAANYGYTFGSGTRLTVV.

The CDR3, as DNA: TGTGCCAGTAGTATCGGCGGATCTCAAGAGACCCAGTACTTC. This sequence encodes CASSIGGSQETQYF. The V call is TRBV19, the J call TRBJ2-5; D remains unclear. The CDR3 runs 14 residues. Trimming pared 3 bases from V and 2 bases from J, leaving 10 bases between. Per germline, CDR1 LNHDA and CDR2 SQIVND (reference sequence).

The gene calls are TRBV27 and TRBJ1-2; the match to TRBD1 covers 7 bases. Germline-derived CDR1 and CDR2 are MNHEY and SMNVEV (reference sequence). The CDR3 consists of 14 residues. Trimming removed 3 bases from V and 0 bases from J; junction bases left unmatched: 1. DNA of the CDR3: TGTGCCAGCAGTTTGGACAGGTCTAACTATGGCTACACCTTC. Amino acids: CASSLDRSNYGYTF.

This clone was counted a single time. The chain recombines TRBV20-1 with TRBJ2-7, with a possible D match to TRBD2 (5 bases). The germline V and J ends were trimmed by 3 bases and 2 bases, with 5 bases remaining between them. The germline CDR1 and CDR2 sequences are DFQATT and SNEGSKA (reference sequence). The CDR3 has 11 residues. As DNA, the CDR3 is TGCAGTGCTAGGACTACCTACGAGCAGTACTTC. Translating it yields CSARTTYEQYF.

This sequence joins TRBV6-5 and TRBJ1-1; unclear D gene. This CDR3 spans 14 amino acids. Germline values: CDR1 MNHEY, CDR2 SVGAGI. The germline V and J ends were trimmed by 5 bases and 0 bases, with 10 bases remaining between them. Here the CDR3 DNA reads TGTGCCAGCAGTCGGACGGGGATGAACACTGAAGCTTTCTTT. This codes for CASSRTGMNTEAFF.

This chain joins TRBV4-2 and TRBJ2-1; D ambiguous. Trimming pared 4 bases from V and 10 bases from J, leaving 14 bases between. Germline values: CDR1 LGHNA, CDR2 YNFKEQ. The CDR3 sequence is 13 residues long. As DNA, the CDR3 is TGTGCCAGCAGCCTGGACCCCGAGGAGGAGCAGTTCTTC. Its translation is CASSLDPEEEQFF.

The chain has TRBV7-8 and TRBJ2-7; 12 positions agree with TRBD1. V was clipped by 1 base and J by 4 bases; unmatched bases: 8. CDR1 is SGHVS and CDR2 is FQNEAQ in the germline V gene. The CDR3 is 17 amino acids. CDR3 residues: CASSLGGRDRGRYEQYF. In DNA form, the CDR3 reads TGTGCCAGCAGCTTAGGCGGTCGGGACAGGGGGCGGTACGAGCAGTACTTC.

This chain uses TRBV11-2 with TRBJ2-5; D remains ambiguous. CDR3 size: 13 residues. Trimming took 5 bases from V and 4 from J, leaving 11 bases between them. Germline V lookup: CDR1 SGHAT, CDR2 FQNNGV. The CDR3 region has the DNA TGTGCCAGCAGCCGTACAGTAGGAGAGACCCAGTACTTC. Translating gives CASSRTVGETQYF.

The chain combines TRBV7-2 with TRBJ1-6, with D perhaps TRBD1 (6 bases). V lost 7 bases to trimming and J lost 7 bases, with 14 bases between them. The CDR3 loop spans 14 amino acids. Germline assignment: CDR1 SGHTA and CDR2 FQGNSA. Here the CDR3 reads CASTKGGVNSPLHF. For the CDR3, the DNA is TGTGCCAGCACCAAAGGGGGGGTCAATTCACCCCTCCACTTT.

This rearrangement joins TRBV11-3 to TRBJ2-3; D unclear. Trimming took off 5 bases at V and 2 bases at J, with 14 bases between the two ends. Germline loops: CDR1 SGHNT, CDR2 YENEEA. This CDR3 is built from 15 residues. Here the CDR3 reads CASSLRDGHTDTQYF. As DNA, the CDR3 is TGTGCCAGCAGCCTCCGAGACGGCCACACAGATACGCAGTATTTT.

The chain uses TRBV30 and TRBJ2-1; D not resolved. This CDR3 region has 11 residues. CDR1 and CDR2 from the germline V gene are GTSNPN and SVGIG (reference sequence). The V gene lost 3 bases and the J gene lost 4 bases, with 4 bases spanning the gap. The CDR3 protein is CAWRGYNEQFF. The CDR3 bases are TGTGCCTGGAGAGGGTACAATGAGCAGTTCTTC.